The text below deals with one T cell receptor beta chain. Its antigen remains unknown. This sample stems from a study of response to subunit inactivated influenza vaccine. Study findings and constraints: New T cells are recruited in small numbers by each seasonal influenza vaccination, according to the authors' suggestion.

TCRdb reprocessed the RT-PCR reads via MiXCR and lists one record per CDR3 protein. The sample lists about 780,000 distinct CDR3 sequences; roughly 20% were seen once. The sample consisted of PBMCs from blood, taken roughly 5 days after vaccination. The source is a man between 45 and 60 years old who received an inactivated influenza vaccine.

CDR3 sequence (DNA): TGCAGTGTTGGGGACAGGGTATCTGGAAACACCATATATTTT. Translation: CSVGDRVSGNTIYF. This sequence joins TRBV20-1 and TRBJ1-3; 9 bases line up with TRBD1. CDR1 DFQATT and CDR2 SNEGSKA come from the germline V gene (reference sequence). This CDR3 has 14 amino acids. V gave up 7 bases and J gave up 1 base; unmatched junction bases: 5.